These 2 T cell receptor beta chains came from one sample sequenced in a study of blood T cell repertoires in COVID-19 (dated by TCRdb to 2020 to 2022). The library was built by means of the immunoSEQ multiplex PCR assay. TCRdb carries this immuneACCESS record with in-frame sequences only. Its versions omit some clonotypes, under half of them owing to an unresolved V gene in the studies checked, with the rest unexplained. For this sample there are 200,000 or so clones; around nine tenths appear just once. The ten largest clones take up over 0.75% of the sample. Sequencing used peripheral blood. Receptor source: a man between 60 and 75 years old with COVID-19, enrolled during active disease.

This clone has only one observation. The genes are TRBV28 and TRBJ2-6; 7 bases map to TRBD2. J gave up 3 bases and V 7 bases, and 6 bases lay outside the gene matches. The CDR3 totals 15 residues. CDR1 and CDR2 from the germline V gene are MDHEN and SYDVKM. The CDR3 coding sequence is TGTGCCAGCACTCCCGGGGGGAGTGGGGCCAACGTCCTGACTTTC. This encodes CASTPGGSGANVLTF. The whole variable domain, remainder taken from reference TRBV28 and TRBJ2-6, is DVKVTQSSRYLVKRTGEKVFLECVQDMDHENMFWYRQDPGLGLRLIYFSYDVKMKEKGDIPEGYSVSREKKERFSLILESASTNQTSMYLCASTPGGSGANVLTFGAGSRLTVL.

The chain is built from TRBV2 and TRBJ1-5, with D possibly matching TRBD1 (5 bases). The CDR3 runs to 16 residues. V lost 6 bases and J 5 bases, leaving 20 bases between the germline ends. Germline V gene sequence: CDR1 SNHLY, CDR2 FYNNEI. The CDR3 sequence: CASRVSPGRGDQPQHF. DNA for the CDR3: TGTGCCAGCAGAGTGAGCCCCGGGAGGGGTGATCAGCCCCAGCATTTT.